This is a list of T cell receptor beta chains from one sample in a study of shared clonotypes between healthy human individuals. Profiled with immunoSEQ multiplex PCR; TCRdb holds only in-frame clones, not every one. The repertoire holds about 1.1 million clones, with 60% to 85% as singletons. Sequenced sample: memory CD4+ T cells from PBMCs. Receptors originate from a young man in good health. Some clones in this sample may be carry-over from other donors' samples. The conserved cysteine and the conserved F or W are not part of the CDR3 here.

CDR3 | J | V
ASSLGGLNYGYT | TRBJ1-2 | TRBV7-9
ASRATGNEQY | TRBJ2-7 | TRBV2
ASSQVQMNTEAF | TRBJ1-1 | TRBV4-2
ASSQEGLAGADTQY | TRBJ2-3 | TRBV4-1
ASSYGVRGHGNTIY | TRBJ1-3 | TRBV6-6
ASSEQYDGYT | TRBJ1-2 | TRBV2
ASSLGPHRPTYTEAF | TRBJ1-1 | TRBV27
ASSQDLDRNEKLF | TRBJ1-4 | TRBV4-1
ASSVAFGRAPEKLF | TRBJ1-4 | TRBV9
ASSFRLAGVNEQF | TRBJ2-1 | TRBV28
ASSPLQGGIVETQY | TRBJ2-5 | TRBV5-8
ASRQREVADTQY | TRBJ2-3 | TRBV6-1
ASSLAPPNNEQF | TRBJ2-1 | TRBV5-1
SVDPGQGAYEQY | TRBJ2-7 | TRBV29-1
ASSLEGAGANVLT | TRBJ2-6 | TRBV5-6
ASSYSGGVQPQH | TRBJ1-5 | TRBV6-6
ASSPGQGRNEQF | TRBJ2-1 | TRBV6-6
ASSPTSGRSTDTQY | TRBJ2-3 | TRBV5-1
AWGSGPPYEQY | TRBJ2-7 | TRBV30
AISDRTGTDTQY | TRBJ2-3 | TRBV10-3
ATGSDRGRKLF | TRBJ1-4 | TRBV6-5
SVGRDSPAGKLF | TRBJ1-4 | TRBV29-1
ASSLGRAGTF | TRBJ1-1 | TRBV11-2
ASSQPGQGGSYEQY | TRBJ2-7 | TRBV7-9
ASSLAGPIRGYEQY | TRBJ2-7 | TRBV28
ASTLRGRGDGYT | TRBJ1-2 | TRBV6-5
ASSGTSLNQPQH | TRBJ1-5 | TRBV6-7
ASSRDRTYEQY | TRBJ2-7 | TRBV10-2
ASSLGGQGAMNGYT | TRBJ1-2 | TRBV28
ASSINSRNTGELF | TRBJ2-2 | TRBV19
ASSLRDTGELF | TRBJ2-2 | TRBV5-5
ASTPGEGNYGYT | TRBJ1-2 | TRBV2
ASSRTSTGELF | TRBJ2-2 | TRBV7-3
ASSPTHRGRSNQPQH | TRBJ1-5 | TRBV18
ASSGDRGSYEQY | TRBJ2-7 | TRBV10-2
ASSLLTYNEQF | TRBJ2-1 | TRBV28
ASSPNTGGGNTIY | TRBJ1-3 | TRBV18
ASSPGDRVYGYT | TRBJ1-2 | TRBV27
SVEGQGRAEAF | TRBJ1-1 | TRBV29-1
ASSPGNIGYT | TRBJ1-2 | TRBV14
ASSYQGTSGPYEQY | TRBJ2-7 | TRBV6-5
ASSSRQTY | TRBJ1-2 | TRBV6-6
ASNGGLAGVGETQY | TRBJ2-5 | TRBV2
ASSLTGLAGGHEQF | TRBJ2-1 | TRBV7-2
ASSPNRVGYT | TRBJ1-2 | TRBV5-6
ASSDESSRGYT | TRBJ1-2 | TRBV9
AWSPDTYSYEQY | TRBJ2-7 | TRBV30
ASSHDRARAYEQY | TRBJ2-7 | TRBV7-2
ASSRETSGRIDTQY | TRBJ2-3 | TRBV5-1
ASSLETSVKDTQY | TRBJ2-3 | TRBV5-1
ASSPRPGASAEQY | TRBJ2-7 | TRBV5-1
ASSAYRGLAF | TRBJ1-1 | TRBV19
SVEVVNTEAF | TRBJ1-1 | TRBV29-1
ASSLLAGGYNEQF | TRBJ2-1 | TRBV9
ASSVATSGGVEQF | TRBJ2-1 | TRBV9
ASSFGGRPETQY | TRBJ2-5 | TRBV5-4
AWSTGVETQY | TRBJ2-5 | TRBV30
ASSEWVAGGPSEQF | TRBJ2-1 | TRBV25-1
ASRSGGLYERELF | TRBJ2-2 | TRBV5-1